The sequence of this T cell receptor (beta chain) was determined in a study of blood T cell repertoires in COVID-19. The CDR3 runs 14 residues. After removal of 2 bases from V and 5 bases from J, the junction contained 5 bases not matched to a gene. The germline gives CDR1 SEHNR, CDR2 FQNEAQ (reference sequence). In the original processing: Amplified reference gene primers provided the basis for estimating nucleated cell counts. The protocol was immunoSEQ multiplex PCR, while the TCRdb copy is restricted to in-frame clones and leaves out a portion. The DNA was the basis for D and trimming; V, J and clone size are from that table. This table has 250,000 to 350,000 clones, under 90% appearing once.

This clonotype was obtained from a woman aged 45 to 65 who had been exposed to COVID-19. Input material: PBMCs or T cells enriched from blood (not recorded which). The chain carries TRBV7-9 and TRBJ2-5, with 7 bases aligning to TRBD2. CDR3 sequence: CASSLWGEGETQYF. The DNA of the CDR3 is TGTGCCAGCAGCTTATGGGGGGAGGGCGAGACCCAGTACTTC.